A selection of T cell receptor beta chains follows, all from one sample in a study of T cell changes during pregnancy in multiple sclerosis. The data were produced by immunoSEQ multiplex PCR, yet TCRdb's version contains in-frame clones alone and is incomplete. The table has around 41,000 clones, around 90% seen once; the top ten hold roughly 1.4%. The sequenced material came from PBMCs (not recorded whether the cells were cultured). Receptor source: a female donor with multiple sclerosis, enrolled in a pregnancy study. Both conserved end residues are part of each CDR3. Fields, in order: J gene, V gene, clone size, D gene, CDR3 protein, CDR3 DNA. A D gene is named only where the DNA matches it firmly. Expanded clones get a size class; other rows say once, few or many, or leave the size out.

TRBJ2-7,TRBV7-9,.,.,CAIVPQGPSYEQYF,TGTGCCATCGTACCCCAGGGTCCCTCCTACGAGCAGTACTTC
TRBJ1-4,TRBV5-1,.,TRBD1,CASSRGQGRYEKLFF,TGCGCCAGCAGCCGGGGACAGGGGAGGTATGAAAAACTGTTTTTT
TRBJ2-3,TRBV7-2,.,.,CASSLAHLELNTQYF,TGTGCCAGCAGCTTAGCTCACTTGGAGCTAAATACGCAGTATTTT
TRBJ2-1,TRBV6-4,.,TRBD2,CASSDSSGAYNEQFF,TGTGCCAGCAGTGACTCTAGCGGGGCCTACAATGAGCAGTTCTTC
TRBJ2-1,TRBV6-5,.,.,CASSYGLAFNEQFF,TGTGCCAGCAGTTACGGTCTAGCGTTCAATGAGCAGTTCTTC
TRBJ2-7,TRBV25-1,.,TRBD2,CASSEEAGGVTYEQYF,TGTGCCAGCAGTGAAGAAGCGGGAGGAGTTACCTACGAGCAGTACTTC
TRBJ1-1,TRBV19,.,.,CASTTSGNTEAFF,TGTGCCAGTACCACGTCCGGGAACACTGAAGCTTTCTTT
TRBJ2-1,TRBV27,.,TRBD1,CATGGQGTYNEQFF,TGTGCCACCGGTGGACAGGGCACCTACAATGAGCAGTTCTTC
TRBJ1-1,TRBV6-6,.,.,CASRIQGNTEAFF,TGTGCCAGCAGGATCCAGGGGAACACTGAAGCTTTCTTT
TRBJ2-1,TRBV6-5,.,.,CASSYAALVIGSEQFF,TGTGCCAGCAGTTACGCGGCGCTGGTAATAGGGAGTGAGCAGTTCTTC
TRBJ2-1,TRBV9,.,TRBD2,CASSLRLAGDSNEQFF,TGTGCCAGCAGCCTCCGACTAGCGGGAGATAGCAATGAGCAGTTCTTC
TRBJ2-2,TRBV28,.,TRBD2,CASSPGLAVSGELFF,TGTGCCAGCAGTCCGGGACTAGCGGTATCCGGGGAGCTGTTTTTT
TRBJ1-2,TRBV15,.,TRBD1,CATSNGLLQGSLYGYTF,TGTGCCACCAGTAACGGGCTGTTACAGGGGTCCCTCTATGGCTACACCTTC
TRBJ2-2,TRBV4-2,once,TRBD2,CASRLTSGTNTGELFF,TGTGCCAGCAGACTAACTAGCGGGACGAACACCGGGGAGCTGTTTTTT
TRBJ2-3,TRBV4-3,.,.,CASSQDLRNTDTQYF,TGCGCCAGCAGCCAAGATCTTCGCAACACAGATACGCAGTATTTT
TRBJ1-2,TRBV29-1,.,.,CSVRDIEGYGYTF,TGCAGCGTTAGGGACATAGAGGGCTATGGCTACACCTTC
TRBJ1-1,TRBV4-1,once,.,CASSPQGMNTEAFF,TGCGCCAGCAGCCCCCAGGGGATGAACACTGAAGCTTTCTTT
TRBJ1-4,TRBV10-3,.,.,CAIRESATNEKLFF,TGTGCCATCAGAGAATCCGCAACTAATGAAAAACTGTTTTTT
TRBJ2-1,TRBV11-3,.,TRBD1,CASSLDPTGGRYNEQFF,TGTGCCAGCAGCTTAGATCCCACAGGGGGGCGCTACAATGAGCAGTTCTTC
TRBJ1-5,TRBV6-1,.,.,CASSEAGGSQPQHF,TGTGCCAGCAGTGAAGCTGGGGGTTCTCAGCCCCAGCATTTT
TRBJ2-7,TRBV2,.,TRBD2,CASLPSGSKGDYEQYF,TGTGCCAGCCTCCCTAGCGGGAGTAAAGGGGACTACGAGCAGTACTTC
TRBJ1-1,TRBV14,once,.,CASSQAQVSEAFF,TGTGCCAGCAGCCAAGCTCAAGTTTCTGAAGCTTTCTTT
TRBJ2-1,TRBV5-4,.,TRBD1,CASSSGGEQFF,TGTGCCAGCAGCTCAGGGGGTGAGCAGTTCTTC
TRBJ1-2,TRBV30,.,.,CAWSSDNYGYTF,TGTGCCTGGAGCTCCGATAACTATGGCTACACCTTC
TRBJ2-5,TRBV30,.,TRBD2,CAWSGGSGRKILETQYF,TGTGCCTGGAGTGGTGGTAGCGGGAGAAAAATCTTAGAGACCCAGTACTTC
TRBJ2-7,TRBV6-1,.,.,CASSEFGNRVSYEQYF,TGTGCCAGCAGTGAATTCGGCAACAGGGTCTCCTACGAGCAGTACTTC
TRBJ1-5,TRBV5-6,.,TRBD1,CASSLGLGTGWEQPQHF,TGTGCCAGCAGCTTGGGATTGGGGACAGGGTGGGAACAGCCCCAGCATTTT
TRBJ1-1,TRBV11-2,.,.,CASSPGPSGRVTEAFF,TGTGCCAGCAGCCCCGGACCCTCAGGGCGCGTAACTGAAGCTTTCTTT
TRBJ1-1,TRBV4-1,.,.,CASSQVGFPEAFF,TGCGCCAGCAGCCAAGTTGGGTTTCCTGAAGCTTTCTTT
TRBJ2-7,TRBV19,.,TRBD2,CASSLRTSGSLYEQYF,TGTGCCAGTAGCCTCCGGACTAGCGGGAGCCTCTACGAGCAGTACTTC
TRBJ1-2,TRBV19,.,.,CASTQGGTNYGYTF,TGTGCCAGTACCCAAGGGGGAACTAACTATGGCTACACCTTC
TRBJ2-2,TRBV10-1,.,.,CASSVDSTGELFF,TGCGCCAGCAGTGTGGATTCCACCGGGGAGCTGTTTTTT
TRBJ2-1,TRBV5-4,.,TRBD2,CASSLARGLAGGGDEQFF,TGTGCCAGCAGCTTGGCCCGAGGACTAGCGGGAGGTGGGGATGAGCAGTTCTTC
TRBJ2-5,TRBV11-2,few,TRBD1,CASSPWDRYQETQYF,TGTGCCAGCAGCCCCTGGGACAGATACCAAGAGACCCAGTACTTC
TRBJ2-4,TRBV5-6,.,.,CASSLARTDLAKNIQYF,TGTGCCAGCAGCTTGGCTAGGACAGATCTAGCCAAAAACATTCAGTACTTC
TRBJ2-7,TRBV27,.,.,CASSPSWGFSYEQYF,TGTGCCAGCAGTCCTTCTTGGGGATTCTCCTACGAGCAGTACTTC
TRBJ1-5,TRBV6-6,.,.,CASSYSGSNQPQHF,TGTGCCAGCAGTTACTCTGGGAGCAATCAGCCCCAGCATTTT